Described below is a single TCR beta chain sequence and its context. Its antigen is unknown. The record originates from a study of cytomegalovirus exposure and HLA in healthy donors. Whole-study context: The 120 or so validation repertoires, a later analysis reported, used the same platform as the approximately 670 first-cohort repertoires. Study-wide points: Researchers counted about 150 TCR beta chains as cytomegalovirus-associated. Rare TCR sequences dominated, though some public TCRs recurred in many donors.

The CDR3 sequence is 12 residues long. Germline V gene data show CDR1 as MNHNY and CDR2 as SVGAGI (reference sequence). V lost 10 bases, J lost 4 bases, and 4 bases stayed unmatched. Profiled with immunoSEQ multiplex PCR; TCRdb holds only in-frame clones, not every one. The sample consists of over 200,000 clones, almost 90% of them appearing once. The clonotype originates from a woman under 30 in good health and CMV-seronegative. The specimen sequenced was PBMCs. V usage is TRBV6-6 and J usage is TRBJ1-3; 7 bases are shared with TRBD1. DNA of the CDR3: TGTGCCATCCAGGGGGAAGGAAACACCATATATTTT. It codes for CAIQGEGNTIYF.